This TCR beta chain was captured by sequencing in a study of blood T cell repertoires in COVID-19. Study context: Sites across the United States, Italy and Spain contributed samples from acute and convalescent COVID-19. PBMCs, B-cell-depleted T cells, or T cells provided the cDNA or gDNA that made up the material.

Clones were sequenced by immunoSEQ multiplex PCR, and TCRdb holds only the in-frame ones, with some missing. Here the sample spans over 95,000 clones, 84% being singletons. This clone was detected a few times. The CDR3 contains 15 residues. Germline V lookup: CDR1 ENHRY, CDR2 SYGVKD. Deletions cut 4 bases from V and 7 bases from J, with 16 bases between. The genes are TRBV10-3 and TRBJ2-2; D is possibly TRBD2 (6 bases). The sequence derives from a woman aged 55-69 years with acute or convalescent COVID-19. Sequencing was performed on peripheral blood. The CDR3 spells CAISGQLAEGGELFF. CDR3 in DNA: TGTGCCATCAGTGGCCAGTTAGCGGAGGGCGGGGAGCTGTTTTTT.